These 14 T cell receptor beta chains came from one sample sequenced in a study of identifying expanded T cells in peripheral blood. The protocol was immunoSEQ multiplex PCR, while the TCRdb copy is restricted to in-frame clones and leaves out a portion. This table has roughly 96,000 clones, approximately 86% appearing once. The sequenced material came from blood. All receptors come from a person aged 18 to 75 in good health.

The chain links TRBV15 to TRBJ1-1, with 7 bases identical to TRBD1. The germline V gene has CDR1 LNHNV and CDR2 YYDKDF (reference sequence). The CDR3 has 15 residues. J was trimmed by 5 bases and V by 5 bases; bases with no gene match: 11. The CDR3 bases are TGTGCCACCAGCTCGCTCGACAGGGCGGGGACTGAAGCTTTCTTT. Translating it yields CATSSLDRAGTEAFF.

The CDR3 DNA follows: TGTGCCAGCAGCAAAGCGCGGGGGGCTATACTTTTTTATCCAGATACGCAGTATTTT. Protein sequence: CASSKARGAILFYPDTQYF. The chain combines TRBV21-1 with TRBJ2-3; the table's TRBD2 call for D was not verified on the DNA. TRBV21-1 is annotated as a pseudogene. This CDR3 spans 19 amino acids.

This clone was observed a single time. This chain connects TRBV5-1 to TRBJ1-1; D uncertain. V was pared by 3 bases and J by 1 base, with 10 bases between. The germline gives CDR1 SGHRS, CDR2 YFSETQ. This CDR3 comprises 14 residues. The CDR3 nucleotides are TGCGCCAGCAGCTCCGGGCACCCGAACACTGAAGCTTTCTTT. This translates into CASSSGHPNTEAFF. The whole variable domain, filled in from reference TRBV5-1 and TRBJ1-1, reads KAGVTQTPRYLIKTRGQQVTLSCSPISGHRSVSWYQQTPGQGLQFLFEYFSETQRNKGNFPGRFSGRQFSNSRSEMNVSTLELGDSALYLCASSSGHPNTEAFFGQGTRLTVV.

Only one count was recorded for this clone. The J gene is TRBJ1-1, the V gene TRBV5-1; 10 bases map to TRBD1. Germline trimming cut 0 bases from V and 9 bases from J; bases unmatched to any gene: 11. CDR1 and CDR2 from the germline V gene are SGHRS and YFSETQ. CDR3 length: 16 amino acids. The CDR3 nucleotides are TGCGCCAGCAGCTTGGGGACAGGGGGTCCTCAACATCAAGCTTTCTTT. Translated, it gives CASSLGTGGPQHQAFF. The variable domain in full, completed from reference TRBV5-1 and TRBJ1-1, reads KAGVTQTPRYLIKTRGQQVTLSCSPISGHRSVSWYQQTPGQGLQFLFEYFSETQRNKGNFPGRFSGRQFSNSRSEMNVSTLELGDSALYLCASSLGTGGPQHQAFFGQGTRLTVV.

The rearrangement joins TRBV7-2 to TRBJ2-2; D is unresolved. CDR3 length equals 15 residues. CDR1 and CDR2 from the germline V gene are SGHTA and FQGNSA. V dropped 5 bases and J dropped 4 bases, with 14 bases sitting between them. CDR3 bases: TGTGCCAGCAGCCCCCCGGTTTTGTTCACCGGGGAGCTGTTTTTT. It specifies CASSPPVLFTGELFF.

This rearrangement joins TRBV7-3 to TRBJ2-1; weak D call: TRBD2 (5 bases). CDR3 length equals 16 residues. CDR1 and CDR2 from the germline V gene are SGHTA and FQGTGA. Trimming left V 5 bases short and J 4 bases short, with 18 bases between. The CDR3, as DNA: TGTGCCAGCAGCCGCGATGGAGGATCGATGTACAATGAGCAGTTCTTC. The encoded protein is CASSRDGGSMYNEQFF.

J is TRBJ2-1 and V is TRBV9; 7 positions agree with TRBD2. Germline V gene data show CDR1 as SGDLS and CDR2 as YYNGEE. The CDR3 has 15 residues. Unmatched junction bases numbered 5, after V lost 3 bases and J lost 2 bases. CDR3 DNA: TGTGCCAGCAGCGGCCCTAGCGGAGCCTACAATGAGCAGTTCTTC. It is translated as CASSGPSGAYNEQFF.

This clone has a single count. This sample includes further DNA sequences coding for the same CDR3. This sequence joins TRBV5-4 and TRBJ2-5; 12 bases line up with TRBD2. With 0 bases clipped from V and 5 bases from J, the junction kept 5 bases outside the gene matches. The CDR3 spans 16 residues. CDR1 and CDR2 from the germline V gene are SGHNT and YYREEE (reference sequence). The DNA for the CDR3 is TGTGCCAGCAGCTTGGCCCTAGCGGGAGGGCAGGAGACCCAGTACTTC. It is translated as CASSLALAGGQETQYF.

V is TRBV10-3 and J is TRBJ1-1, with D perhaps matching TRBD1 (5 bases). The CDR3 runs 15 residues. From germline, CDR1 is ENHRY and CDR2 SYGVKD. V was clipped by 1 base and J by 4 bases, with 13 bases between them. This CDR3 reads CAISELEGLGTEAFF. DNA for the CDR3: TGTGCCATCAGTGAGTTGGAGGGGCTAGGCACTGAAGCTTTCTTT.

A note on this clone: Mismatch with germline at one junction end may stem from a read error. V gene TRBV2 combines with J gene TRBJ1-2; 12 bases align to TRBD1. Germline CDR1 reads SNHLY; CDR2 reads FYNNEI. The CDR3 is made up of 17 amino acids. This CDR3 is CVSRPGQGAIFYSGYTF. In nucleotides, the CDR3 is TGTGTCAGCAGGCCGGGACAGGGGGCGATTTTTTACTCTGGCTACACCTTC.

This chain joins TRBV4-3 and TRBJ1-5; weak D call: TRBD1 (6 bases). Between the trimmed V and J ends, which lost 0 bases and 0 bases, there was a span of 15 bases. The CDR3 is made up of 18 amino acids. The germline CDR1 and CDR2 sequences are LGHNA and YSLEER. The CDR3 sequence is CASSQDLQDSYSNQPQHF. CDR3 in DNA: TGCGCCAGCAGCCAAGATCTCCAGGACAGTTATAGCAATCAGCCCCAGCATTTT.

This clone was recorded only once. The chain links TRBV4-1 to TRBJ1-2; D is perhaps TRBD1 (5 bases). The CDR3 is made up of 16 amino acids. V lost 2 bases, J lost 0 bases, and 13 bases lay in between. The germline V gene encodes CDR1 MGHRA and CDR2 YSYEKL. CDR3 protein: CASSQPGATTNYGYTF. As DNA, the CDR3 is TGCGCCAGCAGCCAACCCGGGGCCACAACTAACTATGGCTACACCTTC.

The V gene is TRBV5-1, the J gene TRBJ2-3; 7 bases match TRBD1. CDR3 length: 14 amino acids. CDR1 is SGHRS and CDR2 is YFSETQ in the germline V gene. J was trimmed by 5 bases and V by 5 bases; bases with no gene match: 8. CDR3 sequence: CASRRDSKVDTQYF. The CDR3 nucleotides are TGCGCCAGCAGAAGGGACAGTAAAGTAGATACGCAGTATTTT.

This sequence joins TRBV5-1 and TRBJ1-2; 10 nucleotides agree with TRBD1. This CDR3 has 14 amino acids. With V trimmed by 5 bases and J by 7 bases, 8 bases remained unmatched. Germline CDR1 is SGHRS and CDR2 is YFSETQ. The CDR3 bases are TGCGCCAGCAGTTCCCGGGACAGGGGTAGTGGCTACACCTTC. Protein product: CASSSRDRGSGYTF.